The entry that follows covers one T cell receptor beta chain sequence. What it binds is unknown. Assay: immunoSEQ multiplex PCR; the TCRdb copy retains only in-frame clones and omits some. This sample has 90,000 to 110,000 clones, with roughly 88% found just once. This entry is derived from a study of T cell responses to AZD1222 COVID-19 vaccine. Study context: Analysis merged second doses at about 4 or about 12 weeks.

Between the trimmed V and J ends, which lost 3 bases and 0 bases, there was a span of 13 bases. The CDR3 contains 16 residues. Germline V gene lookup returns CDR1 MDHEN and CDR2 SYDVKM. Study conclusions and caveats: Sampled repertoires all dated from after the peak T cell response. Most donors were white British, females outnumbered males, and clonal diversity was possibly underestimated. Baseline seropositivity characterized only six AZD1222 recipients.

This TCR was recovered from an adult in good health. The sequenced sample was peripheral blood, obtained on day 0 of AZD1222 vaccination. V usage is TRBV28 and J usage is TRBJ2-3; tentatively, D is TRBD2 (5 bases). The DNA for the CDR3 is TGTGCCAGCAGTTTTGGAGCGGAGTCTAGCACAGATACGCAGTATTTT. It codes for CASSFGAESSTDTQYF.